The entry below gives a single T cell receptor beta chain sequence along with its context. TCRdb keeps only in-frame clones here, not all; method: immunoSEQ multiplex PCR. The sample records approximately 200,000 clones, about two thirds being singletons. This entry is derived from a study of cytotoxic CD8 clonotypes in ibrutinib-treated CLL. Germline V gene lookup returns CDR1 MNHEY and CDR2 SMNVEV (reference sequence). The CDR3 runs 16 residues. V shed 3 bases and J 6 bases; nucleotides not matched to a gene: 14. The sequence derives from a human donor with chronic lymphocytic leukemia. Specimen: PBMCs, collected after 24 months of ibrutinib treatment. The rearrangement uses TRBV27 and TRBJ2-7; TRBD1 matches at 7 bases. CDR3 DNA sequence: TGTGCCAGCAGTTTCGCAACAGGGGTTTTTCTTGGCGAGCAGTACTTC. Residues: CASSFATGVFLGEQYF.